This paragraph reports one T cell receptor (beta chain). This entry belongs to a study of T cell changes during pregnancy in multiple sclerosis. Only in-frame clones appear in the TCRdb table, and some are missing; sequencing was by immunoSEQ multiplex PCR. The sample has around 63,000 clones, roughly 92% seen once. The input for sequencing was peripheral blood, taken in the third trimester of pregnancy. This receptor was taken from a female donor in good health, enrolled as a control in a pregnancy study.

The CDR3 region has the DNA TGTGCCAGCATGCCGTCGGGGAGCGGGGGGGCCGGGACCGGGGAGCTGTTTTTT. Protein product: CASMPSGSGGAGTGELFF. The gene calls are TRBV7-8 and TRBJ2-2, with 10 nucleotides matching TRBD2. The CDR3 extends over 18 amino acids. The ends lost 7 bases at V and 5 bases at J; junction bases unmatched: 16. Per germline, CDR1 SGHVS and CDR2 FQNEAQ.